A single T cell receptor beta chain is shown here with its context. The antigen remains undetermined. This sample stems from a study of early T cells in non-severe SARS-CoV-2 infection. Study details: The study sequenced bulk RNA from unsorted whole blood, with chains unpaired.

Findings and caveats of the study: The VDJdb matching leaned toward anti-spike CD8 responses and overlooked private and CD4 specificities.

The protocol attached unique molecular identifiers to individual cDNA molecules. One entry per CDR3 protein, called by TCRdb with MiXCR from the 5' RACE reads. The data show tens of thousands of distinct CDR3 sequences, with about 6.5% seen just once and 7.8% held by the top ten. In germline, CDR1 is LGHDT, CDR2 YNNKEL (reference sequence). Trimming took 4 bases from V and 4 from J, leaving 8 bases between them. The CDR3 has 13 residues. Sequenced: whole blood. The rearrangement links TRBV3-1 to TRBJ1-3, with D hard to call. This receptor was taken from an adult who was a healthcare worker with PCR-confirmed SARS-CoV-2 infection or an uninfected control (not recorded which). The CDR3 sequence: CASSPSPGNTIYF. The CDR3 DNA reads as TGTGCCAGCAGCCCCTCCCCAGGAAACACCATATATTTT.